This T cell receptor (beta chain) was identified during a study of blood T cell repertoires in COVID-19. To note about this clone: One end of the junction fails to match germline, which may point to a read error.

CDR3 length: 12 residues. The germline V gene has CDR1 SGHVS and CDR2 FNYEAQ. Only in-frame clones appear in the TCRdb table, and some are missing; sequencing was by immunoSEQ multiplex PCR. There are 350,000 or so clones in the sample; about 83% occur only once, and about 2.7% lies in the top ten. Specimen: peripheral blood. This TCR was recovered from a man in his thirties or forties with active or convalescent COVID-19. The chain is built from TRBV7-6 and TRBJ1-1; 7 nucleotides line up with TRBD1. The DNA of the CDR3 is TGTGCCAGCAGCTTAACGACAGGGAGTCTGATCTTT. Translation: CASSLTTGSLIF.